This record concerns one TCR beta chain sequence. Its antigen remains unidentified. The data are from a study of cytomegalovirus exposure and HLA in healthy donors. Study background: In an earlier analysis, approximately 120 million unique TCR beta sequences were found from 150 million to 200 million T cells.

Germline assignment: CDR1 MNHNY and CDR2 SVGAGI (reference sequence). The CDR3 runs 16 residues. With V trimmed by 0 bases and J by 3 bases, 7 bases remained unmatched. PCR employed 60 Vbeta and 13 Jbeta primers. Measured with immunoSEQ multiplex PCR; TCRdb has only the in-frame clones, and not every one. Of some 89,000 clones in the sample, nearly 80% are singletons; the top ten hold roughly 4%. Study outcomes and limitations: One cluster of highly shared sequence variants probably arose as a sequencing artifact. A few V segments could not be told apart, such as TRBV6-2 and TRBV6-3, and were left out. Association of 15,000 to 20,000 TCR beta sequences with HLA alleles was found at 0.05 false discovery rate in a later analysis.

The rearrangement uses TRBV6-6 and TRBJ2-7; 8 nucleotides match TRBD2. This TCR derives from a woman in her thirties or forties in good health and CMV-seropositive. What was sequenced was PBMCs. The CDR3 DNA is TGTGCCAGCAGTTACTCCAACCCCCTAGCGGGCTACGAGCAGTACTTC. Translating gives CASSYSNPLAGYEQYF.